These T cell receptor beta chains were read from a single sample in a study of identical twins. TCRdb re-derived calls from the 5' RACE reads in MiXCR, one entry per CDR3 protein. The sample holds a few hundred thousand distinct CDR3 sequences, 9.6% seen once. The same specimen was also included in a second study, on yellow fever vaccine responses in identical twins.

Sequencing was performed on PBMCs. These receptors were obtained from a woman between 18 and 30 years old in good health. Both conserved end residues are part of each CDR3. The D gene is left open where the match is weak. Rows may omit the clone size; those that give it use once, few, many or a size class.

D | size | J | V | DNA | CDR3
TRBD1 | many | TRBJ2-7 | TRBV29-1 | TGCAGCGTTGGTCAAAAACAGGGGGCTCAGATTTACGAGCAGTACTTC | CSVGQKQGAQIYEQYF
- | - | TRBJ2-3 | TRBV14 | TGTGCCAGCAGCCAAGAATTCGATGCCGGCGATACGCAGTATTTT | CASSQEFDAGDTQYF
- | few | TRBJ2-2 | TRBV7-9 | TGTGTCAGCAGCACATCGGGAGCAACCGGGGAGCTGTTTTTT | CVSSTSGATGELFF
TRBD2 | - | TRBJ2-7 | TRBV5-5 | TGTGCCAGCAGCTTGGTACTAGCGGGAGGTGCCGGCTACGAGCAGTACTTC | CASSLVLAGGAGYEQYF
- | few | TRBJ2-7 | TRBV27 | TGTGCCAGCAGTCGAGGGGGGAAATTCCACGAGCAGTACTTC | CASSRGGKFHEQYF
TRBD1 | - | TRBJ2-5 | TRBV30 | TGTGCCTGGGGTCCACAGGGGGCAGAGACCCAGTACTTC | CAWGPQGAETQYF
- | many | TRBJ2-2 | TRBV5-6 | TGTGCCAGCAGCGCGTCGAACACCGGGGAGCTGTTTTTT | CASSASNTGELFF
- | few | TRBJ2-6 | TRBV6-1 | TGTGCCAGCAGACTACAGGGACGGCCATACTCTGGGGCCAACGTCCTGACTTTC | CASRLQGRPYSGANVLTF
- | few | TRBJ2-7 | TRBV6-5 | TGTGCCAGCAGTTACTCGCTGGGTTACACCTACGAGCAGTACTTC | CASSYSLGYTYEQYF
TRBD1 | few | TRBJ2-7 | TRBV6-2/TRBV6-3 | TGTGCCAGCAGTCACGACAGGGGGCGATTTGAAGAGCAGTACTTC | CASSHDRGRFEEQYF
- | - | TRBJ2-5 | TRBV20-1 | TGCAGTGCTAGACGGCAGGGACAAGAGACCCAGTACTTC | CSARRQGQETQYF
- | many | TRBJ2-7 | TRBV5-1 | TGCGCCAGCAGCTACGACTCATTCTACGAGCAGTACTTC | CASSYDSFYEQYF
- | few | TRBJ2-7 | TRBV19 | TGTGCCAGTAGTATAGGAGCCAGCGAGCAGTACTTC | CASSIGASEQYF
TRBD1 | many | TRBJ1-3 | TRBV20-1 | TGCAGTGCTAGGACAGGGGGCTACAGCTCTGGAAACACCATATATTTT | CSARTGGYSSGNTIYF
- | many | TRBJ1-1 | TRBV11-2 | TGTGCCAGCAGCCGCCAGGGACATTTGAACACTGAAGCTTTCTTT | CASSRQGHLNTEAFF
- | few | TRBJ2-5 | TRBV6-2/TRBV6-3 | TGTGCCAGCAGTTTCGCGGACCCAAAGATCGGGGAGACCCAGTACTTC | CASSFADPKIGETQYF
- | many | TRBJ2-5 | TRBV12-3/TRBV12-4 | TGTGCCAGCAGTTTAATCGGGACGTGGACCCAGTACTTC | CASSLIGTWTQYF
- | few | TRBJ2-1 | TRBV5-1 | TGCGCCAGCAGGGTTCCACTCGTCTCCTACAATGAGCAGTTCTTC | CASRVPLVSYNEQFF
TRBD2 | - | TRBJ2-7 | TRBV25-1 | TGTGCCAGCAGTGGAGAGACTAGCGCCTACGAGCAGTACTTC | CASSGETSAYEQYF
TRBD1 | many | TRBJ2-3 | TRBV10-3 | TGTGCCATCAGTGAGTCGACAGGGCCAGATACGCAGTATTTT | CAISESTGPDTQYF
- | few | TRBJ2-1 | TRBV7-9 | TGTGCCAGCAAACAGTACAATGAGCAGTTCTTC | CASKQYNEQFF
TRBD2 | - | TRBJ2-5 | TRBV29-1 | TGCAGCGTTGAAGGTCGGGGGGGCCAGTACTTC | CSVEGRGGQYF
TRBD2 | few | TRBJ2-2 | TRBV10-3 | TGTGCCATGATGGGGACTAGCGGGGAAAACACCGGGGAGCTGTTTTTT | CAMMGTSGENTGELFF
- | many | TRBJ2-5 | TRBV10-3 | TGTGCCATCAGTGAAGCGCTAGTCGGAGAGACCCAGTACTTC | CAISEALVGETQYF
TRBD2 | few | TRBJ2-3 | TRBV5-1 | TGCGCCAGCCAGTCAGGGACTAGCGGGGCGTCAGATACGCAGTATTTT | CASQSGTSGASDTQYF
TRBD1 | few | TRBJ2-4 | TRBV14 | TGTGCCAGCAGCCACCGAGGGGGACAGGAGGGCATTCAGTACTTC | CASSHRGGQEGIQYF
- | many | TRBJ2-1 | TRBV6-2/TRBV6-3 | TGTGCCAGCAGTTACTCGACCGGGGGCAATGAGCAGTTCTTC | CASSYSTGGNEQFF
TRBD2 | - | TRBJ2-1 | TRBV19 | TGTGCTAGCGGGTTTGGTGAGCAGTTCTTC | CASGFGEQFF
- | few | TRBJ2-3 | TRBV4-3 | TGCGCCAGCAGCCAGAGTCCAGGATATACGCAGTATTTT | CASSQSPGYTQYF
TRBD1 | few | TRBJ2-1 | TRBV4-3 | TGCGCCAGCAGCCAGAAACAGGGGCCCTACAATGAGCAGTTCTTC | CASSQKQGPYNEQFF
TRBD2 | few | TRBJ2-2 | TRBV7-9 | TGTGCCAGCAGCCCCCGACTAGCGGGAACGAACACCGGGGAGCTGTTTTTT | CASSPRLAGTNTGELFF
- | - | TRBJ2-7 | TRBV7-9 | TGTGCCAGCAGCTTGACGGGCTTCCCCTACGAGCAGTACTTC | CASSLTGFPYEQYF
- | - | TRBJ2-5 | TRBV7-8 | TGTGCCAGCAGCTCGAGACGGGACAACCAAGAGACCCAGTACTTC | CASSSRRDNQETQYF
- | few | TRBJ2-3 | TRBV18 | TGTGCCAGCTCACGATGGGGGGCCACAGATACGCAGTATTTT | CASSRWGATDTQYF
- | few | TRBJ1-2 | TRBV2 | TGTGCCAGCAGTGAAGGGATTAGGAACTATGGCTACACCTTC | CASSEGIRNYGYTF